The clone carrying this T cell receptor (beta chain) was recorded at least ten times. TCRdb redid the calling of the 5' RACE reads with MiXCR, one entry per CDR3 protein. The sample lists 25,000 to 35,000 distinct CDR3 sequences, over 5% occurring once. Regarding time point: blood at routine non-recurrence follow-up after resection. Tumor, nontumor lung or frozen PBMC supplied whole RNA that was sequenced unsorted. The data were obtained in a study of spatial heterogeneity in lung cancer. About the research overall: The donors were 72 patients with non-small cell lung cancer that was early-stage and untreated. Those follow-up PBMC samples that were available underwent sequencing, at a median interval of about 26 months following resection. Across the raw uncorrected reads, a unique TCR and UMI combination was observed, on average, more than ten times.

Trimming removed 9 bases at V and 1 base at J, with 15 bases between. There are 14 residues in the CDR3. CDR1 is SNHLY and CDR2 is FYNNEI in the germline V gene. This chain joins TRBV2 and TRBJ1-1, with D possibly matching TRBD1 (5 bases). This clonotype was sampled from a female donor with early-stage non-small cell lung cancer. The specimen was PBMCs, collected at follow-up. CDR3 loop: CASSFRGTNTEAFF. The CDR3 DNA follows: TGTGCCAGTAGCTTTCGGGGGACGAACACTGAAGCTTTCTTT.